This T cell receptor (beta chain) came from a study of CD8+CD57+ T cells in acquired aplastic anemia. Points from the study as a whole: Patients shared under 30 CD8+ CDR3 sequences with controls.

The study profiled TCR beta VDJ and CDR3 using genomic DNA as template. TCRdb re-derived calls from the reads in MiXCR, one entry per CDR3 protein. Of 200,000 to 250,000 distinct CDR3 sequences in the sample, almost 50% are singletons; the top ten hold nearly 20%. Details on this clonotype: Its cognate antigen is unknown.

Only patients with CD8+CD57+ cell expansion on flow cytometry were chosen for sequencing. Severe acquired aplastic anemia was present in every patient. No therapy was given to patients before blood sampling. The CDR3 runs to 13 residues. The germline CDR1 and CDR2 sequences are SGHVS and FQNEAQ. Trimming stripped 5 bases from V and 5 bases from J, with 10 bases between. V and J are TRBV7-8 and TRBJ1-5; D is uncertain. The sample consisted of sorted CD4+, CD8+, or CD8+CD57+ T cells (not recorded which) from PBMCs. The TCR comes from a human donor with aplastic anemia. The CDR3 nucleotides are TGTGCCAGCAGCATTAATAGGGATCAGCCCCAGCATTTT. Translation gives CASSINRDQPQHF. Full variable domain (rest looked up from reference TRBV7-8 and TRBJ1-5): GAGVSQSPRYKVAKRGQDVALRCDPISGHVSLFWYQQALGQGPEFLTYFQNEAQLDKSGLPSDRFFAERPEGSVSTLKIQRTQQEDSAVYLCASSINRDQPQHFGDGTRLSIL.